Detailed here is one T cell receptor beta chain. Its antigen is unknown. Base qualities are not at hand, and no much larger clone is one base apart. Libraries were prepared through 5' RACE. The listed sequencing device is NextSeq 500. In the TCR library protocol, unique molecular identifiers were attached to individual cDNA molecules to correct for PCR bias and sequencing error. Both TCR alpha and beta chains were sequenced, and tight co-correlation was observed between alpha and beta sequence abundances in each sample. In the paper's pipeline: V gene, J gene and CDR3 annotation of TCR sequences was performed with Decombinator V4. Expanded TCRs were defined as changing significantly between any two time points under a Poisson model with p below 0.0001. TCR abundances were normalised to the total number of TCRs sequenced per sample and expressed as counts per million. MAIT TCRs were defined by TRAV1-2 paired with TRAJ12, TRAJ20 or TRAJ33, and iNKT TCRs by TRAV10 paired with TRAJ18. A search of VDJdb, accessed on 1 November 2021, was run for TCRs annotated to CMV, EBV and SARS-CoV-2, with TCRs annotated for multiple antigens excluded. Using fastp trimming at Q25 and MiXCR clonotype assembly, TCRdb reanalyzed the public sequencing data and kept in-frame beta chains. Every distinct CDR3 protein forms one entry, paired with its most common genes and DNA. The V and J calls follow TCRdb's processing rather than the paper's. For this sample the table gives 80,000 to 100,000 distinct CDR3 sequences, of which around 15% were detected only once. The ten largest account for around 5.8% of the sample.

This entry belongs to a study of early T cells in non-severe SARS-CoV-2 infection (dated by TCRdb to the early 2020s). For the study in its entirety: Because TCR sequencing relied on bulk RNA taken from unsorted whole blood, pairing of alpha and beta chains was not possible. The paper's findings and limits, for the study overall: Matching against VDJdb was skewed toward anti-spike CD8 responses, likely underestimated virus-specific expansions, and missed private and CD4 specificities.

The CDR3 holds 13 amino acids from the cysteine to the phenylalanine. Of all the DNA, just the CDR3 is kept, 39 bases in frame from base 1. The trim is 2 bases for V and 0 bases for J, with a gap of 4 bases between the germline ends. The germline V gene encodes CDR1 MNHEY and CDR2 SVGAGI. The study was a case-control design nested within a healthcare worker cohort in London, UK, with weekly nasopharyngeal swab PCR tests and blood sampling. Between 23 and 31 March 2020, the week of the UK lockdown, healthcare workers were enrolled and then followed up weekly for as long as 16 weeks. The receptor chain draws on TRBV6-5 and TRBJ1-2; there is no confident call for the D gene. This clonotype was obtained from an adult who was a healthcare worker with PCR-confirmed SARS-CoV-2 infection or an uninfected control (not recorded which). Sequenced sample: whole blood. CDR3 loop: CASSYRTNYGYTF. The DNA sequence reads TGTGCCAGCAGTTACAGGACTAACTATGGCTACACCTTC.